This T cell receptor (beta chain) was recovered during a study of T cells in Graves' hyperthyroidism and ophthalmopathy. Germline CDR1 is MNHEY and CDR2 is SVGEGT. The V and J ends lost 3 bases and 0 bases respectively, with 9 bases between them. The CDR3 runs 15 residues. The source material, RNA transcripts, was used to amplify TCR beta CDR3 regions. The HTBI primer set drove a first-round RT-PCR of the TCR CDR3. TCRdb fed the multiplex PCR reads into MiXCR, producing one record per CDR3 protein. This repertoire shows approximately 600,000 distinct CDR3 sequences, approximately 15% found once; its top ten account for more than 6%.

Sequenced material: blood. The chain employs TRBV6-2 or TRBV6-3 and TRBJ2-1; TRBD2 might be the D (6 bases). The TCR sequence derives from a woman aged 18-29 years with Graves' ophthalmopathy. The CDR3 region has the DNA TGTGCCAGCAGTTATTTGCGGGGCTCCTACAATGAGCAGTTCTTC. Protein sequence: CASSYLRGSYNEQFF.